The 28 T cell receptor beta chains presented below share a single source sample, sequenced in a study of blood T cell repertoires in COVID-19. Clones were sequenced by immunoSEQ multiplex PCR, and TCRdb holds only the in-frame ones, with some missing. The profile covers approximately 400,000 clones, with around 86% appearing a single time and less than 6% taken by the ten largest. The specimen was PBMCs or T cells enriched from blood (not recorded which). These receptors came from a woman in her fifties or sixties who had recovered from COVID-19.

The J gene is TRBJ1-3, the V gene TRBV9; D may be TRBD1 (5 bases). Trimming left V 3 bases short and J 0 bases short, with 13 bases between. Germline values: CDR1 SGDLS, CDR2 YYNGEE. The CDR3 totals 16 residues. The CDR3 DNA sequence: TGTGCCAGCAGCGAACTAAGACAGCGCTCTGGAAACACCATATATTTT. It specifies CASSELRQRSGNTIYF.

V gene TRBV18 combines with J gene TRBJ1-2; 12 bases agree with TRBD1. With 3 bases clipped from V and 4 bases from J, the junction kept 9 bases outside the gene matches. Germline V gives CDR1 KGHSH, CDR2 LQKENI. This CDR3 contains 17 residues. The CDR3, as DNA: TGTGCCAGCTCACCGGGACAGGGGGCTCGGTTTACCTATGGCTACACCTTC. Encoded protein: CASSPGQGARFTYGYTF.

V and J are TRBV10-3 and TRBJ1-1, with TRBD1 as a possible D gene (6 bases). Germline CDR1 is ENHRY and CDR2 is SYGVKD. The CDR3 runs to 12 residues. V was clipped by 6 bases and J by 8 bases, with 13 bases between them. The CDR3 DNA follows: TGTGCCATCAGCATAGGACAGAACGAAGCTTTCTTT. Translation: CAISIGQNEAFF.

The chain carries TRBV5-5 and TRBJ2-3; 9 bases match TRBD1. Germline V gene lookup returns CDR1 SGHKS and CDR2 YYEKEE (reference sequence). There are 15 residues in the CDR3. The J segment lost 3 bases and the V segment lost 5 bases, leaving 7 bases of the junction unmatched. The CDR3: CASSLGTGLTDTQYF. The DNA for the CDR3 is TGTGCCAGCAGTCTCGGGACAGGGTTGACAGATACGCAGTATTTT.

In this sample, this clone turned up a few times. This sequence joins TRBV6-1 and TRBJ2-7; D gene uncertain. The CDR3 sequence is 14 residues long. Deletions cut 1 base from V and 1 base from J, with 8 bases between. In germline, CDR1 is MNHNS, CDR2 SASEGT. The CDR3 loop is CASSEGSLSYEQYF. The DNA of the CDR3 is TGTGCCAGCAGTGAAGGAAGTCTATCCTACGAGCAGTACTTC.

The chain recombines TRBV7-2 with TRBJ2-1, with 7 positions matching TRBD1. Germline CDR1 and CDR2: SGHTA and FQGNSA. The CDR3 covers 15 residues. V lost 2 bases to trimming and J lost 8 bases; unmatched junction nucleotides: 9. DNA for the CDR3: TGTGCCAGCAGCTTACCCCTGACAGGGAGAGATGAGCAGTTCTTC. It specifies CASSLPLTGRDEQFF.

V and J are TRBV27 and TRBJ1-2; D gene uncertain. CDR1 is MNHEY and CDR2 is SMNVEV in the germline V gene (reference sequence). The CDR3 has 14 amino acids. Trimming took 5 bases from V and 6 from J, leaving 16 bases between them. The DNA of the CDR3 is TGTGCCAGCAGTCCCCGACACGGTATGGATGGCTACACCTTC. This sequence encodes CASSPRHGMDGYTF.

The chain employs TRBV19 and TRBJ1-3, with D unclear. The CDR3 runs 14 residues. Germline V gene lookup returns CDR1 LNHDA and CDR2 SQIVND (reference sequence). V lost 7 bases and J 0 bases, leaving 10 bases between the germline ends. CDR3 DNA: TGTGCCAGTAAGGACTCGAGCTCTGGAAACACCATATATTTT. It codes for CASKDSSSGNTIYF.

The chain combines TRBV4-3 with TRBJ2-1; tentative D call: TRBD1 (6 bases). Germline V gives CDR1 LGHNA, CDR2 YSLEER. The CDR3 has 15 residues. Trimming stripped 1 base from V and 6 bases from J, with 13 bases between. CDR3 DNA: TGCGCCAGCAGCCAAGGTGGGGCAGGGGTCAATGAGCAGTTCTTC. Amino acid sequence: CASSQGGAGVNEQFF.

This clone was recorded at least ten times. This chain links TRBV5-1 with TRBJ2-7, with D unresolved. Germline V lookup: CDR1 SGHRS, CDR2 YFSETQ. The CDR3 loop spans 13 amino acids. The germline V and J ends were trimmed by 5 bases and 0 bases, with 9 bases remaining between them. CDR3 amino acids: CASRPVSSYEQYF. The CDR3 DNA reads as TGCGCCAGCAGACCAGTAAGCTCCTACGAGCAGTACTTC.

The V gene is TRBV3-1 (or the pseudogene TRBV3-2), the J gene TRBJ1-6, with D possibly being TRBD1 (5 bases). The CDR3 is 17 residues long. The V gene lost 1 base and the J gene lost 2 bases, with 12 bases spanning the gap. Germline values: CDR1 LGHDT, CDR2 YNNKEL (reference sequence). CDR3 nucleotide sequence: TGTGCCAGCAGCCAAGTAATCGGGGGGACCTATAATTCACCCCTCCACTTT. This gives the protein CASSQVIGGTYNSPLHF.

This clone has only one observation. At the DNA level, this CDR3 is encoded by other sequences in the same sample as well. The rearrangement uses TRBV18 and TRBJ1-5, with TRBD1 matching 8 bases. The CDR3 is 14 amino acids. In germline, CDR1 is KGHSH, CDR2 LQKENI. V lost 3 bases to trimming and J lost 2 bases; unmatched junction nucleotides: 0. CDR3 amino acids: CASSPDRGNQPQHF. As DNA, the CDR3 is TGTGCCAGCTCACCGGACAGGGGCAATCAGCCCCAGCATTTT.

The J gene is TRBJ2-2, the V gene TRBV5-6, with a weak D call TRBD2 (5 bases). Germline V gives CDR1 SGHDT, CDR2 YYEEEE. The V end lost 4 bases, the J end lost 4 bases, and 14 bases lay between the germline ends. The CDR3 length is 15 residues. This chain's CDR3 is CASSPRARATGELFF. In DNA, the CDR3 is TGTGCCAGCAGCCCGAGGGCCAGAGCCACCGGGGAGCTGTTTTTT. The full variable domain, completed using reference TRBV5-6 and TRBJ2-2, is DAGVTQSPTHLIKTRGQQVTLRCSPKSGHDTVSWYQQALGQGPQFIFQYYEEEERQRGNFPDRFSGHQFPNYSSELNVNALLLGDSALYLCASSPRARATGELFFGEGSRLTVL.

The chain links TRBV6-5 to TRBJ2-2, with a tentative D call TRBD2 (5 bases). The V gene lost 6 bases and the J gene lost 0 bases, with 11 bases spanning the gap. Per germline, CDR1 MNHEY and CDR2 SVGAGI. This CDR3 is 15 amino acids long. The CDR3 protein is CASRPSGSNTGELFF. CDR3 DNA sequence: TGTGCCAGCAGACCAAGCGGTTCGAACACCGGGGAGCTGTTTTTT.

The chain links TRBV2 to TRBJ1-5, with TRBD1 identical over 7 bases. From germline, CDR1 is SNHLY and CDR2 FYNNEI. The CDR3 length is 14 residues. The junction had 7 bases not matched to a gene; V was cut back by 5 bases and J by 6 bases. CDR3 region: CASSSRQGGQPQHF. In DNA, the CDR3 is TGTGCCAGCAGTTCGCGACAGGGAGGTCAGCCCCAGCATTTT.

The chain couples TRBV3-1 (or the pseudogene TRBV3-2) to TRBJ1-3; weak D call: TRBD1 (6 bases). The CDR3 is made up of 16 amino acids. Trimming removed 2 bases at V and 3 bases at J, with 14 bases between. Germline CDR1 LGHDT, CDR2 YNNKEL (reference sequence). CDR3 amino acids: CASSQQGTLVGNTIYF. In DNA form, the CDR3 reads TGTGCCAGCAGCCAACAAGGGACATTAGTTGGAAACACCATATATTTT.

The chain combines TRBV6-6 with TRBJ1-3; unclear D gene. CDR3 size: 15 residues. CDR1 and CDR2 from the germline V gene are MNHNY and SVGAGI (reference sequence). V was trimmed by 0 bases and J by 0 bases, leaving 6 bases between them. CDR3 coding DNA: TGTGCCAGCAGTTACTCGAAGAGCTCTGGAAACACCATATATTTT. As protein: CASSYSKSSGNTIYF.

The genes are TRBV7-2 and TRBJ2-5; D is unclear. This CDR3 contains 14 residues. Per germline, CDR1 SGHTA and CDR2 FQGNSA. Trimming shortened V by 3 bases and J by 3 bases, and 11 bases separated the two germline ends. The CDR3 DNA reads as TGTGCCAGCAGCTTTCGGATACAGAAAGAGACCCAGTACTTC. Amino acids: CASSFRIQKETQYF.

This chain joins TRBV3-1 (or the pseudogene TRBV3-2) and TRBJ2-3; 13 bases are a match to TRBD2. Per the germline V gene, CDR1 is LGHDT and CDR2 is YNNKEL (reference sequence). V trimming: 5 bases; J trimming: 1 base; junction bases outside the gene matches: 0. The CDR3 consists of 15 residues. CDR3 region: CASSGLAGGTDTQYF. The CDR3 DNA reads TGTGCCAGCAGCGGACTAGCGGGAGGCACAGATACGCAGTATTTT.

The chain couples TRBV6-9 to TRBJ2-5, with a weak D call TRBD2 (5 bases). The CDR3 is 12 amino acids. Trimming took 4 bases from V and 5 from J, leaving 8 bases between them. Germline loops: CDR1 MNHGY, CDR2 SVAAGI. CDR3 DNA: TGTGCCAGCAGTTTCGGGGAGGAGACCCAGTACTTC. Protein sequence: CASSFGEETQYF.

V usage is TRBV6-2 or TRBV6-3 and J usage is TRBJ2-1; D is perhaps TRBD2 (6 bases). CDR1 and CDR2 (germline): MNHEY, SVGEGT. The CDR3 sequence is 12 residues long. Deletions cut 3 bases from V and 9 bases from J, with 9 bases between. In DNA, the CDR3 is TGTGCCAGCAGTTATGTCGGGGGTGAGCAGTTCTTC. Encoded protein: CASSYVGGEQFF.

The chain has TRBV3-1 (or the pseudogene TRBV3-2) and TRBJ2-7; TRBD1 is a possible D gene (5 bases). CDR3 length: 13 amino acids. Germline V CDR1 and CDR2: LGHDT, YNNKEL (reference sequence). Trimming took off 6 bases at V and 9 bases at J, with 18 bases between the two ends. The CDR3 DNA reads TGTGCCAGCAGTCTCATTACAGGAAGATTGCAGTACTTC. This sequence encodes CASSLITGRLQYF.

This rearrangement joins TRBV5-6 to TRBJ2-5; tentative D call: TRBD2 (5 bases). V lost 5 bases to trimming and J lost 4 bases, with 12 bases between them. This CDR3 is built from 13 residues. In germline, CDR1 is SGHDT, CDR2 YYEEEE. The CDR3 sequence: CASSSLAGETQYF. The CDR3 DNA follows: TGTGCCAGCAGTTCCCTAGCTGGAGAGACCCAGTACTTC.

The chain carries TRBV7-2 and TRBJ2-3; no reliable D call. The CDR3 loop spans 18 amino acids. Germline assignment: CDR1 SGHTA and CDR2 FQGNSA. V lost 2 bases to trimming and J lost 1 base, with 19 bases between them. CDR3 DNA sequence: TGTGCCAGCAGCTTAATTTCGCGTAGCTGGAAAGGCACAGATACGCAGTATTTT. Amino acid sequence: CASSLISRSWKGTDTQYF.

V usage is TRBV12-3 or TRBV12-4 and J usage is TRBJ1-2; D unclear. This CDR3 is 12 amino acids long. Trimming removed 6 bases from V and 6 bases from J, with 11 bases in between. In nucleotides, the CDR3 is TGTGCCAGCAGCCCGCGGGGTGATGGCTACACCTTC. This sequence encodes CASSPRGDGYTF.

This clone was recorded a few times. CDR3 nucleotide sequence: TGTGCCAGCAGAAATGCGGTCGATTACGAGCAGTACTTC. It encodes CASRNAVDYEQYF. The V gene is TRBV6-5, the J gene TRBJ2-7, with D uncertain. V shed 6 bases and J shed 4 bases, with 13 bases lying between them. Germline V gene sequence: CDR1 MNHEY, CDR2 SVGAGI. This CDR3 is 13 amino acids long.

The rearrangement uses TRBV5-1 and TRBJ1-2; 9 nucleotides agree with TRBD1. Per the germline V gene, CDR1 is SGHRS and CDR2 is YFSETQ. The CDR3 extends over 16 amino acids. Losses at the gene ends were 2 bases for V and 6 bases for J; bases not matched to a gene: 11. CDR3 amino acids: CASSFTGGGGIDGYTF. DNA for the CDR3: TGCGCCAGCAGCTTTACAGGGGGCGGAGGAATCGATGGCTACACCTTC. The entire variable domain, with the rest obtained from reference TRBV5-1 and TRBJ1-2, is as follows: KAGVTQTPRYLIKTRGQQVTLSCSPISGHRSVSWYQQTPGQGLQFLFEYFSETQRNKGNFPGRFSGRQFSNSRSEMNVSTLELGDSALYLCASSFTGGGGIDGYTFGSGTRLTVV.

The chain combines TRBV18 with TRBJ2-7, with D maybe TRBD1 (6 bases). The CDR3 consists of 14 residues. Trimming took off 1 base at V and 1 base at J, with 8 bases between the two ends. Germline CDR1 and CDR2: KGHSH and LQKENI. The CDR3 nucleotides read TGTGCCAGCTCACCACTAGGACAGTCCTACGAGCAGTACTTC. Its translation: CASSPLGQSYEQYF.